A single sample gave rise to the 12 T cell receptor beta chains below, sequenced in a study of CD8 T cells in Susac syndrome. RNA totalling about 0.45 to 1 ug underwent reverse transcription with random hexamers. TCRdb independently ran MiXCR on the immunoSEQ multiplex PCR reads; one entry per CDR3 protein. In the table there are about 120,000 distinct CDR3 sequences, roughly 92% of which are singletons. The sequenced sample consisted of CD8+ T cells from PBMCs. The receptors were sampled from a human donor in good health.

The J gene is TRBJ2-1, the V gene TRBV20-1; 9 nucleotides line up with TRBD2. Germline CDR1 is DFQATT and CDR2 is SNEGSKA (reference sequence). After removal of 1 base from V and 7 bases from J, the junction contained 5 bases not matched to a gene. The CDR3 extends over 14 amino acids. CDR3 amino acids: CSARGGRALNEQFF. In DNA form, the CDR3 reads TGCAGTGCTAGAGGCGGGAGGGCCCTGAATGAGCAGTTCTTC.

The CDR3 DNA reads TGTGCCATCCAGGGTCTTTCTGGGGCCAACGTCCTGACTTTC. Translation gives CAIQGLSGANVLTF. The V gene is TRBV12-3 or TRBV12-4, the J gene TRBJ2-6; D perhaps matches TRBD1 (5 bases). This CDR3 contains 14 residues. V was shortened by 10 bases and J by 1 base, with 11 bases between the two germline ends.

The chain combines TRBV15 with TRBJ1-1, with D perhaps matching TRBD1 (5 bases). Between the trimmed V and J ends, which lost 0 bases and 10 bases, there was a span of 9 bases. The germline CDR1 and CDR2 sequences are LNHNV and YYDKDF (reference sequence). The CDR3 extends over 12 amino acids. CDR3 loop: CATSRDRDLAFF. In nucleotides, the CDR3 is TGTGCCACCAGCAGAGATCGGGACCTAGCTTTCTTT.

This clonotype was seen a handful of times. V gene TRBV20-1 combines with J gene TRBJ2-3, with a weak D call TRBD2 (6 bases). CDR3 length equals 12 residues. Germline V gives CDR1 DFQATT, CDR2 SNEGSKA (reference sequence). The CDR3 coding sequence is TGCCGACCGGGACTTGGGGCAGATACGCAGTATTTT. Residues: CRPGLGADTQYF.

This rearrangement joins TRBV19 to TRBJ1-5; the D is unclear. V lost 7 bases, J lost 6 bases, and 10 bases lay in between. This CDR3 is built from 12 residues. Germline CDR1 LNHDA, CDR2 SQIVND (reference sequence). CDR3 residues: CASTLGGQPQHF. The CDR3 nucleotides read TGTGCCAGTACCCTGGGCGGTCAGCCCCAGCATTTT.

The chain recombines TRBV30 with TRBJ1-1, with D hard to call. With 0 bases removed from V and 1 base from J, the gap between germline ends came to 6 bases. CDR3 size: 13 residues. The V gene's germline CDR1 is GTSNPN and CDR2 SVGIG (reference sequence). The CDR3 DNA reads as TGTGCCTGGAGTGTCGGGTCGAACACTGAAGCTTTCTTT. Translation: CAWSVGSNTEAFF. The full variable domain, with the rest looked up from reference TRBV30 and TRBJ1-1, is SQTIHQWPATLVQPVGSPLSLECTVEGTSNPNLYWYRQAAGRGLQLLFYSVGIGQISSEVPQNLSASRPQDRQFILSSKKLLLSDSGFYLCAWSVGSNTEAFFGQGTRLTVV.

The genes are TRBV14 and TRBJ2-3, with D perhaps matching TRBD1 or TRBD2 (6 bases each). CDR3 length equals 16 residues. Germline lookup yields CDR1 SGHDN and CDR2 FVKESK. The V end was cut by 0 bases, the J end by 2 bases, with 12 bases between. CDR3 loop: CASSQDLGGPTDTQYF. The CDR3 nucleotides read TGTGCCAGCAGCCAAGATTTGGGGGGCCCCACAGATACGCAGTATTTT.

The rearrangement uses TRBV7-2 and TRBJ1-1, with unresolved D. This CDR3 has 15 residues. V was cut by 1 base and J by 1 base, with 10 bases left in between. Looked up from germline, CDR1 is SGHTA and CDR2 is FQGNSA. CDR3 sequence (DNA): TGTGCCAGCAGCTTAGTGGTGACGGAGAACACTGAAGCTTTCTTT. This codes for CASSLVVTENTEAFF.

V is TRBV20-1 and J is TRBJ2-1, with 7 bases matching TRBD2. Germline CDR1 reads DFQATT; CDR2 reads SNEGSKA (reference sequence). CDR3 length: 14 residues. Losses at the gene ends were 3 bases for V and 4 bases for J; bases not matched to a gene: 6. This CDR3 is CSASLRGWYNEQFF. The CDR3 DNA is TGCAGTGCTAGTTTGCGGGGGTGGTACAATGAGCAGTTCTTC.

The chain joins TRBV7-2 to TRBJ2-3, with a tentative D call TRBD1 (5 bases). Germline V gene lookup returns CDR1 SGHTA and CDR2 FQGNSA. This CDR3 is built from 15 residues. V was shortened by 1 base and J by 7 bases, with 15 bases between the two germline ends. The CDR3 region has the DNA TGTGCCAGCAGCTTAGACAGGTCCCCCATGTATACGCAGTATTTT. It translates to CASSLDRSPMYTQYF.

This clonotype has a single count. The chain joins TRBV5-1 to TRBJ2-3, with D possibly matching TRBD2 (6 bases). V was clipped by 0 bases and J by 6 bases, with 8 bases between them. Looked up from germline, CDR1 is SGHRS and CDR2 is YFSETQ. The CDR3 spans 13 residues. In DNA form, the CDR3 reads TGCGCCAGCAGCTTGGTGGGAGGTGATACGCAGTATTTT. This gives the protein CASSLVGGDTQYF.

This chain uses TRBV6-2 or TRBV6-3 with TRBJ2-2, with D possibly being TRBD2 (6 bases). In germline, CDR1 is MNHEY, CDR2 SVGEGT. Trimming left V 6 bases short and J 5 bases short, with 16 bases between. CDR3 size: 15 residues. The DNA of the CDR3 is TGTGCCAGCAGCCAGCGGAGGGCCAGTACCGGGGAGCTGTTTTTT. It yields the protein CASSQRRASTGELFF.